The clone carrying this T cell receptor beta chain came up a few times. Its antigen is not known. TCRdb redid the calling of the 5' RACE reads with MiXCR, one entry per CDR3 protein. The repertoire holds approximately 220,000 distinct CDR3 sequences, with 7.5% as singletons. This sample was included in a study of identical twins. CDR3 length: 11 residues. Trimming stripped 7 bases from V and 13 bases from J, with 16 bases between. General study results and limits: With abundant cord blood beta clonotypes, insertions were fewer; memory repertoires showed no such pattern.

These data also formed part of another study, on yellow fever vaccine responses in identical twins.

Sequences were obtained from CD8+ T cells sorted from blood. This TCR was sampled from a woman under 30 in good health. The J gene is TRBJ1-2, the V gene TRBV12-3 or TRBV12-4, with D tentatively TRBD1 (6 bases). The CDR3 nucleotides are TGTGCCAGCACCGTAGGGGGACTTCGCACCTTC. Protein product: CASTVGGLRTF.